Given below is one TCR beta chain in context. The target of this receptor is not known. Base qualities are not at hand, and no much larger clone is one base apart. Reading the label with the study, this specimen's time point is: about 28 days (+/-7) after the second vaccine dose. The intended sense of this specimen's treatment or condition label: meningococcal conjugate vaccine given as trial control. Vaccinee samples were obtained from the UK trials COV001 and COV002, which included a single-blind randomized controlled phase 2/3 trial of AZD1222 (ChAdOx1 nCoV-19) in healthy adults. For TCRbeta chain sequencing, PBMC samples from trial participants were taken at day 0 and at day 28 after the second dose. The data derive from a study of T cell responses to AZD1222 COVID-19 vaccine (dated by TCRdb to the early 2020s). Regarding the research as a whole: A total of just over 230 trial participants underwent TCR sequencing, of whom 200 to 220 had received two doses of AZD1222 and about 25 had received two doses of the MenACWY control vaccine. Enrollment into the trials was organized by age into subgroups of 18-55, 56-69 and 70-plus years, and those subgroups contained about 150, 27 and 61 TCR-sequenced participants, respectively.

The research as a whole found: Because no day 14 peak-response samples were available, repertoires were characterized only after the peak T cell response. Conclusions about previously exposed vaccinees are limited, since just a handful of AZD1222 recipients were seropositive for SARS-CoV-2 at baseline. A significant rise in spike-specific TCR breadth and depth was observed after two AZD1222 doses relative to day 0 and relative to MenACWY recipients. CD4 TCRs associated with the vaccine covered the entire spike protein, and the dominant responses were in regions 160-218 and 743-854. Reportedly, close to half of the unique spike-specific TCRs recognized epitopes lying outside the regions that are mutated in the B.1.351 and B.1.1.7 variants. Participants were mostly white British and included more females than males, and it was suggested by the authors that clonal diversity may have been underestimated. In the small 56-69-year group, the increase in depth fell short of significance, most likely because of low power.

The CDR3 regions of human TCRbeta chains were analyzed by immunosequencing. In the source study's methods: TCRs in the repertoires were matched against a reference library of SARS-CoV-2-specific TCRs that had been generated with the MIRA antigen-specificity platform. Breadth meant the fraction of unique TCRs that were SARS-CoV-2-associated, whereas depth meant the fraction of total T cells that were SARS-CoV-2-associated. Using the MIRA data, each spike-specific TCR was assigned both to the spike region to which the TCR was reactive and to a CD4 or CD8 class. Log10-transformed breadth and depth values were compared by one-way ANOVA with Sidak's multiple comparisons tests. Here the immuneACCESS table is served through TCRdb, limited to in-frame sequences with V and J called. Missing clones are a known gap in these copies; in checked studies unresolved V genes cover under half, and the rest lacks a known reason. V, J and clone size derive from that table, while D and trimming were established from the DNA sequence. The sample contains some 150,000 clones, 90% of them found a single time. Approximately 4% of the sample is in the top ten clones.

Sequenced material: peripheral blood, taken 28 days after the second dose of the MenACWY control vaccine. This clonotype was sampled from an adult who received the MenACWY meningococcal vaccine as a control.

CDR3 protein: CASSSERAETQYF. The nucleotide sequence is TGTGCCAGCAGCTCCGAGAGGGCGGAGACCCAGTACTTC. The chain is assembled from TRBV16 and TRBJ2-5; tentative D gene TRBD2, with 5 bases matching. V is clipped by 5 bases and J by 5 bases, and the sequence between their germline boundaries is 12 bases long. The CDR3 contains 13 residues, cysteine and phenylalanine counted. The retained sequence is limited to the CDR3, 39 bases, with the frame set at the first base. The germline V gene sets CDR1 to KGHSY and CDR2 to FQNENV.